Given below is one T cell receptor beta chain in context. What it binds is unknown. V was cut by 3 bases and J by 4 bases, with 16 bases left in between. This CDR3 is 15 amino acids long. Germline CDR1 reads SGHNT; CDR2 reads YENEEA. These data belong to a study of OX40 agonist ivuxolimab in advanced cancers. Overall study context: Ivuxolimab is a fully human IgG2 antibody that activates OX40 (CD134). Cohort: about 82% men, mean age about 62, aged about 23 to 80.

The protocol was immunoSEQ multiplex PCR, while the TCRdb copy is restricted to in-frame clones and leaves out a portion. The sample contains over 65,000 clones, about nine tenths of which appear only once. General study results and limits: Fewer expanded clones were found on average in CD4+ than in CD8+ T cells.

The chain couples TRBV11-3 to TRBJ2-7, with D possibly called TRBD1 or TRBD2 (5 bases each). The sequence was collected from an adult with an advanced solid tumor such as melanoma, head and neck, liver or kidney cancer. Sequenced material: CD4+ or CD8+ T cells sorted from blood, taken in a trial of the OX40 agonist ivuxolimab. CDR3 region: CASSLAGGEGYEQYF. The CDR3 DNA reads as TGTGCCAGCAGCTTGGCTGGGGGTGAGGGATACGAGCAGTACTTC.